Listed below are T cell receptor beta chains from one sample, sequenced in a study of blood T cell repertoires in COVID-19. Assay: immunoSEQ multiplex PCR; the TCRdb copy retains only in-frame clones and omits some. This sample yields about 160,000 clones, of which 75% to 90% are seen a single time; approximately 10% belongs to the top ten. Input material: peripheral blood. The origin of the receptors is a human donor in a cohort sampled during active COVID-19. The CDR3 runs from the conserved cysteine through the conserved F or W. Each record gives: V gene, J gene, D gene, clone size, CDR3 length, CDR3 protein, CDR3 DNA. The D gene is left open where the match is weak. For some rows the clone size is stated as once, few or many, or as a class when expanded; others skip it.

TRBV11-2,TRBJ2-7,TRBD2,NA,17,CASSRFQSSGSRYEQYF,TGTGCCAGCAGCCGCTTTCAATCTAGCGGGAGTCGCTACGAGCAGTACTTC
TRBV7-9,TRBJ2-7,TRBD1,NA,14,CASSSGTEAYEQYF,TGTGCCAGCAGCTCCGGGACAGAAGCTTACGAGCAGTACTTC
TRBV7-8,TRBJ2-2,TRBD2,NA,18,CASSFWLPGGGRTGELFF,TGTGCCAGCAGCTTCTGGCTGCCCGGGGGGGGAAGGACCGGGGAGCTGTTTTTT
TRBV7-8,TRBJ1-1,TRBD1,NA,15,CASSPTGVWNTEAFF,TGTGCCAGCAGTCCTACAGGGGTTTGGAACACTGAAGCTTTCTTT
TRBV5-6,TRBJ1-5,NA,NA,14,CASSRRGSNQPQHF,TGTGCCAGCAGCCGCCGGGGTAGCAATCAGCCCCAGCATTTT
TRBV4-3,TRBJ1-6,TRBD1,NA,18,CASSQTGGGARNNSPLHF,TGCGCCAGCAGCCAGACCGGAGGGGGCGCCCGAAATAATTCACCCCTCCACTTT
TRBV5-6,TRBJ1-1,TRBD1,NA,12,CASSLPTGSAFF,TGTGCCAGCAGCTTGCCGACAGGGAGCGCTTTCTTT
TRBV10-1,TRBJ2-7,NA,NA,14,CASSESHSPYEQYF,TGCGCCAGCAGTGAGTCGCACAGCCCCTACGAGCAGTACTTC
TRBV29-1,TRBJ1-1,NA,NA,12,CSVVYRNTEAFF,TGCAGCGTTGTCTACAGGAACACTGAAGCTTTCTTT
TRBV18,TRBJ1-6,NA,NA,17,CASSPDTTSSYNSPLHF,TGTGCCAGCTCACCGGACACAACGAGCTCCTATAATTCACCCCTCCACTTT
TRBV6-2/TRBV6-3,TRBJ1-6,NA,NA,14,CASSSQGIGSPLHF,TGTGCCAGCAGTTCTCAGGGTATTGGATCACCCCTCCACTTT
TRBV5-4,TRBJ1-6,NA,NA,16,CASSLASRSYNSPLHF,TGTGCCAGCAGCTTGGCCAGTCGTTCCTATAATTCACCCCTCCACTTT
TRBV4-3,TRBJ1-1,NA,NA,13,CASSQSRADEAFF,TGCGCCAGCAGCCAGAGCAGGGCGGATGAAGCTTTCTTT
TRBV18,TRBJ2-1,NA,NA,11,CASSPAGEQFF,TGTGCCAGCTCACCAGCGGGGGAGCAGTTCTTC
TRBV19,TRBJ2-2,TRBD2,once,15,CASVGLAGYTGELFF,TGTGCCAGCGTCGGACTAGCGGGATACACCGGGGAGCTGTTTTTT
TRBV10-3,TRBJ1-5,NA,NA,14,CAISQGDSNQPQHF,TGTGCCATCAGTCAAGGGGATAGCAATCAGCCCCAGCATTTT
TRBV28,TRBJ1-2,NA,NA,15,CASSETGGAGYGYTF,TGTGCCAGCAGCGAGACGGGGGGCGCGGGGTATGGCTACACCTTC
TRBV7-7,TRBJ2-3,TRBD1,NA,15,CASSLGTGTQYTQYF,TGTGCTAGCAGCCTTGGGACAGGTACCCAGTATACGCAGTATTTT
TRBV9,TRBJ2-2,NA,NA,15,CASSVAAGNTGELFF,TGTGCCAGCAGCGTAGCGGCAGGGAACACCGGGGAGCTGTTTTTT
TRBV6-5,TRBJ2-2,TRBD2,few,15,CASRSSGGNTGELFF,TGTGCCAGCAGGTCCTCGGGAGGGAACACCGGGGAGCTGTTTTTT
TRBV24-1,TRBJ2-1,TRBD2,NA,15,CATSPGTSGYNEQFF,TGTGCCACCAGCCCTGGGACTAGCGGCTACAATGAGCAGTTCTTC
TRBV7-9,TRBJ2-7,NA,NA,14,CASSLSSRDYEQYF,TGTGCCAGCAGCTTAAGCAGCAGGGACTACGAGCAGTACTTC
TRBV6-5,TRBJ2-2,NA,NA,15,CASSRDSGYTGELFF,TGTGCCAGCAGCCGCGACAGTGGATACACCGGGGAGCTGTTTTTT
TRBV5-4,TRBJ2-1,NA,NA,15,CASSLGLGGYNEQFF,TGTGCCAGCAGCTTGGGCCTTGGAGGATACAATGAGCAGTTCTTC
TRBV15,TRBJ2-6,NA,NA,19,CATSRDDRPDRSGANVLTF,TGTGCCACCAGCAGAGATGACAGGCCCGACCGTTCTGGGGCCAACGTCCTGACTTTC
TRBV12-5,TRBJ2-7,TRBD2,NA,14,CASASGTSGYEQYF,TGTGCTAGTGCCTCCGGGACTAGCGGCTACGAGCAGTACTTC
TRBV14,TRBJ2-3,NA,NA,16,CASSQESSSSPNTQYF,TGTGCCAGCAGCCAAGAATCTAGCTCCTCCCCTAATACGCAGTATTTT
TRBV7-6,TRBJ1-6,NA,NA,15,CASTLGGRGDSPLHF,TGTGCCAGCACCCTGGGGGGGCGCGGAGATTCACCCCTCCACTTT
TRBV7-8,TRBJ1-4,TRBD1,once,13,CASSPRDREKLFF,TGTGCCAGCAGCCCCCGGGACAGAGAAAAACTGTTTTTT
TRBV10-2,TRBJ1-2,TRBD1,NA,12,CASTGGAYGYTF,TGCGCCAGCACAGGGGGCGCCTATGGCTACACCTTC
TRBV29-1,TRBJ2-1,TRBD1,NA,17,CSVDPGQGLPTYNEQFF,TGCAGCGTTGACCCGGGACAGGGGCTTCCTACCTACAATGAGCAGTTCTTC
TRBV29-1,TRBJ1-5,NA,NA,13,CSVATGNHQPQHF,TGCAGCGTCGCGACGGGAAATCATCAGCCCCAGCATTTT
TRBV7-3,TRBJ2-1,NA,NA,15,CASSLYAIQGNEQFF,TGTGCCAGCAGCCTCTACGCAATCCAGGGTAATGAGCAGTTCTTC
TRBV10-1,TRBJ2-1,TRBD2,NA,16,CASSEFRTSGFNEQFF,TGCGCCAGCAGTGAGTTTCGGACTAGTGGATTTAATGAGCAGTTCTTC
TRBV7-2,TRBJ2-1,TRBD2,NA,16,CASSSRPGLAANEQFF,TGTGCCAGCAGCTCCCGCCCGGGACTAGCGGCCAATGAGCAGTTCTTC
TRBV11-2,TRBJ2-7,TRBD2,NA,18,CASSLRTSGSMSTYEQYF,TGTGCCAGCAGCTTGAGGACTAGCGGGAGTATGTCAACTTACGAGCAGTACTTC
TRBV5-1,TRBJ1-2,NA,many,14,CASGPQGGNYGYTF,TGCGCCAGCGGCCCCCAAGGGGGTAACTATGGCTACACCTTC
TRBV6-5,TRBJ2-7,TRBD1,NA,14,CASSRGTGRYEQYF,TGTGCCAGCAGTCGCGGGACAGGTAGATACGAGCAGTACTTC
TRBV7-2,TRBJ2-7,NA,few,19,CASSPNVEATRRARYEQYF,TGTGCCAGCAGCCCCAATGTCGAAGCGACAAGGAGGGCGAGGTACGAGCAGTACTTC
TRBV14,TRBJ1-1,NA,NA,13,CASSQNVQTEAFF,TGTGCCAGCAGCCAAAATGTCCAAACTGAAGCTTTCTTT
TRBV5-6,TRBJ2-1,TRBD1,NA,16,CASSPMGRGRNNEQFF,TGTGCCAGCAGCCCGATGGGCAGGGGGCGAAACAATGAGCAGTTCTTC
TRBV18,TRBJ1-6,NA,NA,15,CASSPPGGDNSPLHF,TGTGCCAGCTCACCACCGGGGGGGGATAATTCACCCCTCCACTTT
TRBV30,TRBJ1-5,TRBD1,many,14,CAWEPGQGKQPQHF,TGTGCCTGGGAACCGGGACAGGGAAAACAGCCCCAGCATTTT
TRBV14,TRBJ2-5,TRBD2,NA,13,CASRAGLLETQYF,TGTGCCAGCAGAGCGGGACTGCTAGAGACCCAGTACTTC
TRBV30,TRBJ1-1,NA,NA,12,CASKGEWTEAFF,TGTGCCTCCAAAGGGGAATGGACTGAAGCTTTCTTT
TRBV30,TRBJ1-6,TRBD1,NA,15,CAWNPGQVTGSPLHF,TGTGCCTGGAACCCGGGACAGGTTACCGGGTCACCCCTCCACTTT
TRBV27,TRBJ2-3,TRBD2,NA,16,CASSYLAGVITDTQYF,TGTGCCAGCAGTTACCTAGCGGGAGTCATTACAGATACGCAGTATTTT
TRBV18,TRBJ1-3,TRBD1,once,18,CASSQRQGVANWWSTIYF,TGTGCCAGCTCACAGAGACAGGGGGTAGCTAACTGGTGGAGCACCATATATTTT
TRBV28,TRBJ1-1,NA,once,14,CASSLGPGQQEAFF,TGTGCCAGCTCGTTAGGCCCCGGACAGCAGGAGGCTTTCTTT
TRBV2,TRBJ1-2,NA,NA,15,CASSKRTVSPHGYTF,TGTGCCAGCAGTAAACGGACAGTAAGTCCGCATGGCTACACCTTC
TRBV3-1/TRBV3-2,TRBJ1-1,NA,NA,16,CASSQVLGRGQTEAFF,TGTGCCAGCAGCCAGGTTTTGGGTCGTGGGCAAACTGAAGCTTTCTTT
TRBV28,TRBJ1-1,NA,NA,11,CASAVNTEAFF,TGTGCCAGCGCAGTGAACACTGAAGCTTTCTTT
TRBV27,TRBJ1-5,TRBD1,once,14,CASSHRGSNQPQHF,TGTGCCAGCAGTCACAGGGGTAGCAATCAGCCCCAGCATTTT